The 18 T cell receptor beta chains below were found in one sample sequenced in a study of cytomegalovirus exposure and HLA in healthy donors. The PCR contained 60 Vbeta and 13 Jbeta primers. The assay was immunoSEQ multiplex PCR, and TCRdb's table has in-frame clones only and misses some. Among under 60,000 clones listed, 70% to 85% were seen once. Sequenced: PBMCs. These receptors were obtained from a man in his forties or fifties in good health and CMV-seronegative.

In the case of this clone: At one end, the junction sequence differs from germline, possibly due to a read error. The chain uses TRBV7-9 and TRBJ1-2; no clear D gene. The CDR3 is 13 amino acids. The germline gives CDR1 SEHNR, CDR2 FQNEAQ (reference sequence). The CDR3, as DNA: TGTGCCAGCAGCTTAGGGCACGGAGATGGCTACAACTTC. Encoded protein: CASSLGHGDGYNF.

The J gene is TRBJ1-4, the V gene TRBV29-1; TRBD1 might be the D (6 bases). The CDR3 length is 11 residues. The V end lost 4 bases, the J end lost 8 bases, and 8 bases lay between the germline ends. Germline V CDR1 and CDR2: SQVTM, ANQGSEA. The CDR3 nucleotides read TGCAGCGTTGCGACAGGCGAAAAACTGTTTTTT. It codes for CSVATGEKLFF.

This clone appeared once. The chain's CDR3 is CASSIPGGEREQFF. Here the CDR3 DNA reads TGTGCCAGTAGTATCCCTGGAGGGGAGAGGGAGCAGTTCTTC. This chain connects TRBV19 to TRBJ2-1; possibly TRBD2 for D (6 bases). Trimming removed 3 bases from V and 10 bases from J, with 16 bases in between. The CDR3 is made up of 14 amino acids. Germline-derived CDR1 and CDR2 are LNHDA and SQIVND (reference sequence).

The genes are TRBV30 and TRBJ2-2, with TRBD2 matching 13 bases. This CDR3 is 16 amino acids long. V dropped 2 bases and J dropped 7; count of bases not matched to a gene: 7. Germline lookup yields CDR1 GTSNPN and CDR2 SVGIG (reference sequence). In DNA form, the CDR3 reads TGTGCCTGGAGTATAACTAGCGGGGGGGCGGTCGGGGAGCTGTTTTTT. Translated: CAWSITSGGAVGELFF.

This clone was seen only a few times. The chain joins TRBV9 to TRBJ2-2, with D maybe TRBD2 (6 bases). The CDR3 totals 18 residues. Germline V gene data show CDR1 as SGDLS and CDR2 as YYNGEE. The V end lost 0 bases, the J end lost 3 bases, and 18 bases lay between the germline ends. CDR3 amino acids: CASSVVSLAGTYTGELFF. In nucleotides, the CDR3 is TGTGCCAGCAGCGTAGTATCCTTGGCAGGGACTTACACCGGGGAGCTGTTTTTT.

The genes are TRBV6-4 and TRBJ2-2; D is ambiguous. Germline V gene data show CDR1 as MRHNA and CDR2 as SNTAGT. This CDR3 spans 13 amino acids. V shed 4 bases and J shed 3 bases, with 6 bases lying between them. CDR3 residues: CASSVDYTGELFF. In DNA form, the CDR3 reads TGTGCCAGCAGTGTAGATTACACCGGGGAGCTGTTTTTT.

The V and J genes are TRBV28 and TRBJ2-5; TRBD2 might be the D (6 bases). Trimming shortened V by 6 bases and J by 5 bases, and 16 bases separated the two germline ends. Germline lookup yields CDR1 MDHEN and CDR2 SYDVKM. The CDR3 runs 14 residues. CDR3: CASSPGGFGETQYF. Here the CDR3 DNA reads TGTGCCAGCAGCCCCGGGGGATTCGGGGAGACCCAGTACTTC.

The chain joins TRBV6-5 to TRBJ2-2; 8 bases are shared with TRBD1. The V and J ends lost 0 bases and 5 bases, in that order; junction bases with no gene match: 5. Germline V lookup: CDR1 MNHEY, CDR2 SVGAGI. CDR3 length: 16 residues. Written as DNA, the CDR3 is TGTGCCAGCAGTTACTCTTCGGACAGGGCAACCGGGGAGCTGTTTTTT. This sequence encodes CASSYSSDRATGELFF.

This chain joins TRBV6-5 and TRBJ2-5, with D uncertain. The J call may be faulty, since TRBJ2-7 better matches the DNA end. Germline V gives CDR1 MNHEY, CDR2 SVGAGI. The CDR3 runs to 14 residues. Here the CDR3 DNA reads TGTGCCAGCAGTTACTCGGTACAGTCCTACGAGCAGTACTTC. Translating gives CASSYSVQSYEQYF.

This clone has a handful of counts. The chain couples TRBV7-3 to TRBJ1-6; D not resolved. Trimming stripped 4 bases from V and 5 bases from J, with 12 bases between. CDR3 size: 15 residues. Germline-derived CDR1 and CDR2 are SGHTA and FQGTGA. CDR3: CASSSRTGNNSPLHF. The CDR3 bases are TGTGCCAGCAGCTCCCGGACGGGAAATAATTCACCCCTCCACTTT.

This clone was recorded a few times. This rearrangement joins TRBV29-1 to TRBJ2-5, with a weak D call TRBD1 (5 bases). Germline V gene data show CDR1 as SQVTM and CDR2 as ANQGSEA. V was trimmed by 1 base and J by 7 bases, leaving 13 bases between them. This CDR3 has 13 residues. CDR3 sequence reads: CSVEGGAQATQYF. In DNA, the CDR3 is TGCAGCGTTGAAGGTGGGGCGCAGGCGACCCAGTACTTC.

In this sample, this clone turned up once. This chain connects TRBV7-6 to TRBJ2-1, with D possibly being TRBD2 (5 bases). The CDR3 sequence is 15 residues long. V lost 3 bases and J lost 5, with 14 bases in between. CDR1 is SGHVS, CDR2 FNYEAQ, per germline. CDR3 nucleotides: TGTGCCAGCAGCTTTGTCCGGGGTGGAAACAATGAGCAGTTCTTC. Protein product: CASSFVRGGNNEQFF.

This chain connects TRBV29-1 to TRBJ2-7, with 12 bases lining up with TRBD2. Germline V lookup: CDR1 SQVTM, CDR2 ANQGSEA. This CDR3 comprises 19 residues. V shed 1 base and J 4 bases; nucleotides not matched to a gene: 17. CDR3 DNA: TGCAGCGTTGAAGGAGAGACTAGCGGGGGCGCCGACAATAGGTACGAGCAGTACTTC. It yields the protein CSVEGETSGGADNRYEQYF.

V is TRBV7-6 and J is TRBJ2-1; 9 nucleotides agree with TRBD2. Trimming at V came to 2 bases and at J to 9 bases, leaving 8 bases not matched to a gene. CDR3 length equals 15 residues. Germline V CDR1 and CDR2: SGHVS, FNYEAQ. Written as DNA, the CDR3 is TGTGCCAGCAGCTTATTCGCGGGGGGGCCCAGTGAGCAGTTCTTC. Protein product: CASSLFAGGPSEQFF.

The rearrangement links TRBV19 to TRBJ2-7, with 9 bases aligning to TRBD2. V lost 3 bases and J lost 4; bases outside the gene matches: 4. CDR3 length: 14 amino acids. Germline CDR1 and CDR2: LNHDA and SQIVND (reference sequence). CDR3 nucleotides: TGTGCCAGTAGTATGGTAGCGGGGGTATACGAGCAGTACTTC. This translates into CASSMVAGVYEQYF.

The V gene is TRBV5-1, the J gene TRBJ1-3, with D unresolved. In germline, CDR1 is SGHRS, CDR2 YFSETQ. CDR3 length: 16 amino acids. Trimming left V 5 bases short and J 2 bases short, with 17 bases between. The CDR3 loop reads CASRDGTDVPGNTIYF. In DNA form, the CDR3 reads TGCGCCAGCAGAGACGGCACAGACGTTCCTGGAAACACCATATATTTT. The whole variable domain, remainder taken from reference TRBV5-1 and TRBJ1-3, is KAGVTQTPRYLIKTRGQQVTLSCSPISGHRSVSWYQQTPGQGLQFLFEYFSETQRNKGNFPGRFSGRQFSNSRSEMNVSTLELGDSALYLCASRDGTDVPGNTIYFGEGSWLTVV.

The rearrangement links TRBV12-5 to TRBJ2-2, with D tentatively TRBD1 (6 bases). Trimming took 4 bases from V and 3 from J, leaving 12 bases between them. Germline CDR1 LGHNT, CDR2 FRNRAP. The CDR3 totals 15 residues. The CDR3, as DNA: TGTGCTAGTGGTTCAGGGGTGGGGTACACCGGGGAGCTGTTTTTT. It yields the protein CASGSGVGYTGELFF.

A word on this clone: The same CDR3 also results from other DNA sequences found in this sample. The V call is TRBV6-4, the J call TRBJ2-3; TRBD2 matches at 8 bases. The CDR3 runs 15 residues. Looked up from germline, CDR1 is MRHNA and CDR2 is SNTAGT. The V segment lost 0 bases and the J segment 1 base; nucleotides outside the gene matches: 0. CDR3 protein: CASSDSSGGTDTQYF. DNA for the CDR3: TGTGCCAGCAGTGACTCTAGCGGGGGCACAGATACGCAGTATTTT.